This T cell receptor beta chain was observed in a study of CD8+ T cells in alopecia areata. Points from the study as a whole: Elevated clonality characterized lesional scalp relative to normal scalp, particularly in alopecia totalis/universalis.

Extracted RNA was reverse transcribed, and the resulting cDNA served as sequencing template. Profiling relied on immunoSEQ multiplex PCR, and the TCRdb table lists in-frame clones only, not all of them. The profile shows hundreds of thousands of clones, approximately 61% of them singletons. V shed 1 base and J shed 3 bases, with 5 bases lying between them. Germline CDR1 and CDR2: SGDLS and YYNGEE. The CDR3 extends over 13 amino acids. On this clone: The antigen remains undetermined.

The source material was CD4+ T cells sorted from blood, sampled at week 0. The chain has TRBV9 and TRBJ1-5; D gene unclear. This TCR was sampled from a human donor with alopecia areata. CDR3 protein: CASSVSLNQPQHF. Here the CDR3 DNA reads TGTGCCAGCAGCGTATCCCTCAATCAGCCCCAGCATTTT.